A selection of T cell receptor beta chains follows, all from one sample in a study of cytomegalovirus exposure and HLA in healthy donors. Libraries were prepared by immunoSEQ multiplex PCR; TCRdb keeps only in-frame clonotypes and omits some of them. In total, the table holds about 170,000 clones. Sequencing was carried out using PBMCs. The source of these receptors is an older woman in good health and CMV-seronegative. Each CDR3 is given with its conserved first and last residue. A D gene is named only where the DNA matches it firmly.

>TRBJ1-2|TRBV2|TRBD1
TGTGCCAGCAGTCGACAGGGCGTGCCTGGCTACACCTTC
CASSRQGVPGYTF
>TRBJ1-1|TRBV7-9|.
TGTGCCAGCAGCTTAGATCCTTGGAGTATGAACACTGAAGCTTTCTTT
CASSLDPWSMNTEAFF
>TRBJ2-1|TRBV7-3|.
TGTGCCAGCAGCTCGGGGAATGAGCAGTTCTTC
CASSSGNEQFF
>TRBJ2-2|TRBV7-6|TRBD1
TGTGCCAGCAGCTCCCTACAGGGGGCAAGGTTGAACACCGGGGAGCTGTTTTTT
CASSSLQGARLNTGELFF
>TRBJ1-4|TRBV7-2|.
TGTGCCAGCAGCCAGAATGAAAAACTGTTTTTT
CASSQNEKLFF
>TRBJ2-7|TRBV5-4|TRBD2
TGTGCCAGCAGCCAGGGACTAGCGGGAGGTCGTCAAGAGCAGTACTTC
CASSQGLAGGRQEQYF
>TRBJ2-1|TRBV2|TRBD2
TGTGCCAGCAGTGCTAGCGGGGGGGGGTACAATGAGCAGTTCTTC
CASSASGGGYNEQFF
>TRBJ2-4|TRBV19|TRBD1
TGTGCCAGTAGTATAGGAGAGGGGGCGGCCAAAAACATTCAGCACTTC
CASSIGEGAAKNIQHF
>TRBJ1-1|TRBV6-6|.
TGTGCCAGCAGTTACTCCGCGGGTAGGACTGAAGCTTTCTTT
CASSYSAGRTEAFF
>TRBJ1-2|TRBV6-4|TRBD1
TGTGCCAGCAGAGCAACAGGGGGCGGTAACTATGGCTACACCTTC
CASRATGGGNYGYTF
>TRBJ2-5|TRBV5-6|.
TGTGCCAGCAGCTTCAGGGCGGGACAAGAGACCCAGTACTTC
CASSFRAGQETQYF
>TRBJ1-6|TRBV7-3|.
TGTGCCAGCAGCACAGGGCACAGGAATTCACCCCTCCACTTT
CASSTGHRNSPLHF
>TRBJ1-2|TRBV7-2|.
TGTGCCAGCAGCCCAGGGAAACTTATATCTAACTATGGCTACACCTTC
CASSPGKLISNYGYTF
>TRBJ2-7|TRBV9|.
TGTGCCAGCAGTGCCCGGGACAAATCCTACGAGCAGTACTTC
CASSARDKSYEQYF
>TRBJ2-3|TRBV18|TRBD1
TGTGCCAGCTCAGCCGACAGGGGTGGTACAGATACGCAGTATTTT
CASSADRGGTDTQYF
>TRBJ2-7|TRBV6-5|.
TGTGCCAGCAGTATTTCCAGGGAAGGATTTCGGGAGCAGTACTTC
CASSISREGFREQYF
>TRBJ2-3|TRBV6-1|.
TGTGCCAGCAGCCCTACGTCGGATACGCAGTATTTT
CASSPTSDTQYF
>TRBJ1-2|TRBV5-1|.
TGCGCCAGCAGCTTGAGAGTGGAGGGTGGCTATGGCTACACCTTC
CASSLRVEGGYGYTF
>TRBJ2-2|TRBV7-9|.
TGTGCCACCACACGAGGGGGGGATAAGAACACTGGGGAGCTGTTTTTT
CATTRGGDKNTGELFF
>TRBJ2-7|TRBV14|.
TGTGCCAGCAGCCAAGATTACAGTGGAGAGCAGTACTTC
CASSQDYSGEQYF
>TRBJ2-7|TRBV18|.
TGTGCCAGCTCACCACCGTCCAGGGACTCCTACGAGCAGTACTTC
CASSPPSRDSYEQYF
>TRBJ2-7|TRBV5-1|TRBD1
TGCGCCAGCAGCGAGGGGGCAGATGACCAGGACGAGCAGTACTTC
CASSEGADDQDEQYF
>TRBJ1-2|TRBV2|TRBD1
TGTGCCAGCAGTGAGGGGACAGGGGCCTATGGCTACACCTTC
CASSEGTGAYGYTF
>TRBJ1-1|TRBV19|.
TGTGCCAGTACGCTAGGGGGAACGAACACTGAAGCTTTCTTT
CASTLGGTNTEAFF
>TRBJ1-4|TRBV7-2|.
TGTGCCAGCGGCCCGGGGGGGGCAGGATCTGAAAAACTGTTTTTT
CASGPGGAGSEKLFF
>TRBJ1-6|TRBV5-4|.
TGTGCCAGCAGCTTGAAGCTAAATAATTCACCCCTCCACTTT
CASSLKLNNSPLHF
>TRBJ1-1|TRBV7-3|.
TGTGCCAGCAGCTTCGGGGGATCCACTGAAGCTTTCTTT
CASSFGGSTEAFF
>TRBJ2-7|TRBV2|TRBD2
TGTGCCAGCAGTGAAGGGACTAGCGGGAGCTTC
CASSEGTSGSF
>TRBJ1-1|TRBV18|TRBD1
TGTGCCAGCTCACCCTGGACAGGGGATAACACTGAAGCTTTCTTT
CASSPWTGDNTEAFF
>TRBJ1-5|TRBV28|TRBD1
TGTGCCAGCAGTTTAGTCTGGGCCTCTGAACAGGGGATCCATCAGCCCCAGCATTTT
CASSLVWASEQGIHQPQHF
>TRBJ2-3|TRBV30|.
TGTGCCCGGACGGCAGGGGGCACAGATACGCAGTATTTT
CARTAGGTDTQYF
>TRBJ2-7|TRBV5-4|.
TGTGCCAGCAGCTTGGAAGGGCTGGGGGGCTACGAGCAGTACTTC
CASSLEGLGGYEQYF
>TRBJ2-1|TRBV2|TRBD2
TGTGCCAGCAGTGATACCCTGTCAGCGGGGGGGAGCTCCTACAATGAGCAGTTCTTC
CASSDTLSAGGSSYNEQFF
>TRBJ2-7|TRBV2|.
TGTGCCAGCGAGGCGGGTTTGCCGTCCTACGAGCAGTACTTC
CASEAGLPSYEQYF
>TRBJ2-3|TRBV18|TRBD1
TGTGCCAGCTCACCTGGGACAGGGGGAATGGCGCAGTATTTT
CASSPGTGGMAQYF
>TRBJ1-1|TRBV19|TRBD1
TGTGCCAGTAGTGAAGGGACAGGGGTGATCGCTGAAGCTTTCTTT
CASSEGTGVIAEAFF
>TRBJ1-2|TRBV7-3|TRBD1
TGTGCCAGCAGCCCAGGGACAGGGGGATCTGGCTACACCTTC
CASSPGTGGSGYTF
>TRBJ1-1|TRBV29-1|.
TGCAGCGTTCTTGAGGGAGCTGAAGCTTTCTTT
CSVLEGAEAFF
>TRBJ1-2|TRBV2|.
TGTGCCAGCACTCCCCCCACTGCAGGGGCGTCCTATGGCTACACCTTC
CASTPPTAGASYGYTF
>TRBJ2-3|TRBV6-1|.
TGTGCCAGCAGTGCACAGGCTCTCGTTGGAGATACGCAGTATTTT
CASSAQALVGDTQYF
>TRBJ2-1|TRBV6-1|TRBD2
TGTGCCAGCAGTGGGTTTGGACTAGCGGGTTCCTTAAGCTCCTACAATGAGCAGTTCTTC
CASSGFGLAGSLSSYNEQFF
>TRBJ2-3|TRBV5-1|TRBD2
TGCGCCAGCAGCGCGACTAGCGGCTTCACAGATACGCAGTATTTT
CASSATSGFTDTQYF